The 5 T cell receptor beta chains below come from one sample, sequenced in a study of CD8 T cells in ankylosing spondylitis. TCRdb recomputed calls from the 5' RACE reads with MiXCR, one row per CDR3 protein. The sample shows 700,000 to 850,000 distinct CDR3 sequences, around 11% of them seen only once. Overall study findings and caveats: Seemingly distinctive of ankylosing spondylitis blood was a TCR beta motif formed by eight highly homologous variants.

For these receptors, no antigen is known. Sequencing input: blood, either unsorted or a sorted T cell fraction (not recorded which). These receptors came from a male donor with ankylosing spondylitis.

The chain combines TRBV5-1 with TRBJ2-1, with 14 bases aligning to TRBD2. The CDR3 has 17 residues. CDR1 is SGHRS, CDR2 YFSETQ, per germline. V was pared by 2 bases and J by 4 bases, with 5 bases of the junction left unmatched. CDR3 protein: CASSLGTSGSLYNEQFF. In DNA, the CDR3 is TGCGCCAGCAGCTTAGGGACTAGCGGGAGTTTGTACAATGAGCAGTTCTTC.

This sequence joins TRBV29-1 and TRBJ2-2; the D gene could be TRBD1 or TRBD2 (5 bases each). Germline CDR1 SQVTM, CDR2 ANQGSEA. V was clipped by 5 bases and J by 1 base, with 14 bases between them. The CDR3 loop spans 15 amino acids. Here the CDR3 DNA reads TGCAGCGTTATGGGGGTCCAGGTGAACACCGGGGAGCTGTTTTTT. Its translation: CSVMGVQVNTGELFF.

This clonotype was recorded many times. This chain connects TRBV7-2 to TRBJ2-7; D is unclear. Germline CDR1 is SGHTA and CDR2 is FQGNSA. The germline V and J ends were trimmed by 2 bases and 1 base, with 6 bases remaining between them. The CDR3 has 13 residues. The CDR3 spells CASSLYGSYEQYF. The CDR3 DNA reads as TGTGCCAGCAGCTTATACGGATCCTACGAGCAGTACTTC.

J is TRBJ2-7 and V is TRBV28, with 10 bases that match TRBD1. CDR1 is MDHEN and CDR2 is SYDVKM in the germline V gene. J gave up 3 bases and V 5 bases, and 7 bases lay outside the gene matches. The CDR3 length is 15 residues. The CDR3 reads CASSGTGTGVYEQYF. CDR3 coding DNA: TGTGCCAGCAGTGGGACCGGGACAGGGGTCTACGAGCAGTACTTC.

This clonotype was seen a handful of times. The chain has TRBV28 and TRBJ1-2, with D unclear. Germline-derived CDR1 and CDR2 are MDHEN and SYDVKM. Trimming stripped 6 bases from V and 4 bases from J, with 12 bases between. The CDR3 loop spans 13 amino acids. CDR3: CASRPQSFYGYTF. The CDR3 DNA is TGTGCCAGCAGACCCCAGAGTTTCTATGGCTACACCTTC.